These 25 T cell receptor beta chains were sequenced from one sample in a study of cytomegalovirus exposure and HLA in healthy donors. Amplification used 60 Vbeta primers and 13 Jbeta primers. The protocol was immunoSEQ multiplex PCR, while the TCRdb copy is restricted to in-frame clones and leaves out a portion. Here the sample spans about 160,000 clones, less than 85% being singletons. The sequenced material came from PBMCs. The origin of the receptors is a man aged 35 to 55 in good health and CMV-seronegative.

This chain links TRBV10-2 with TRBJ1-5; 7 positions match TRBD1. J lost 5 bases, V lost 6 bases, and 7 bases had no gene match. Germline CDR1 is WSHSY and CDR2 is SAAADI. This CDR3 is built from 14 residues. CDR3 loop: CASSTGTVDQPQHF. The DNA of the CDR3 is TGCGCCAGCAGCACTGGGACAGTGGATCAGCCCCAGCATTTT.

This clone was found once. This sequence joins TRBV7-9 and TRBJ1-1, with no clear D. Germline V gene lookup returns CDR1 SEHNR and CDR2 FQNEAQ (reference sequence). V was cut by 1 base and J by 11 bases, with 11 bases left in between. This CDR3 has 12 residues. The CDR3 DNA follows: TGTGCCAGCAGCTTAGGGCTGAGGGCGGCTTTCTTT. It is translated as CASSLGLRAAFF.

The chain joins TRBV7-8 to TRBJ1-1, with D tentatively TRBD1 (6 bases). The V gene's germline CDR1 is SGHVS and CDR2 FQNEAQ. The CDR3 covers 13 residues. V was trimmed by 6 bases and J by 6 bases, leaving 14 bases between them. The CDR3 nucleotides read TGTGCCAGCAGTTACAGGGACATCTCTGAAGCTTTCTTT. Translating it yields CASSYRDISEAFF.

The CDR3, as DNA: TGTGCCAGTAGTATAGGTACAGCTACTAGCACAGATACGCAGTATTTT. Encoded protein: CASSIGTATSTDTQYF. J is TRBJ2-3 and V is TRBV19, with unresolved D. Germline values: CDR1 LNHDA, CDR2 SQIVND (reference sequence). There are 16 residues in the CDR3. V was trimmed by 1 base and J by 0 bases, leaving 11 bases between them.

The gene calls are TRBV5-4 and TRBJ1-6, with 7 bases lining up with TRBD1. The CDR3 is made up of 15 amino acids. Trimming cost V 3 bases and J 7 bases; bases outside gene matches: 7. CDR1 and CDR2 from the germline V gene are SGHNT and YYREEE (reference sequence). This CDR3 reads CASSSGDSWNSPLHF. For the CDR3, the DNA is TGTGCCAGCAGCTCGGGGGACAGCTGGAATTCACCCCTCCACTTT.

The CDR3, as DNA: TGTGCCAGCAGTTTATCTAGCTCCTATAATTCACCCCTCCACTTT. It translates to CASSLSSSYNSPLHF. The V gene is TRBV27, the J gene TRBJ1-6; D ambiguous. The CDR3 is 15 amino acids. V was clipped by 0 bases and J by 0 bases, with 3 bases between them. Germline values: CDR1 MNHEY, CDR2 SMNVEV (reference sequence).

The chain carries TRBV7-3 and TRBJ2-6, with 8 bases identical to TRBD1. In germline, CDR1 is SGHTA, CDR2 FQGTGA. The CDR3 runs 16 residues. V trimming: 6 bases; J trimming: 2 bases; junction bases outside the gene matches: 6. The CDR3, as DNA: TGTGCCAGCAGATCCAAGACAGGGGCTGGGGCCAACGTCCTGACTTTC. It encodes CASRSKTGAGANVLTF.

The J gene is TRBJ2-5, the V gene TRBV30; 10 nucleotides line up with TRBD2. The CDR3 covers 16 residues. J was trimmed by 4 bases and V by 2 bases; bases with no gene match: 10. From germline, CDR1 is GTSNPN and CDR2 SVGIG (reference sequence). This chain's CDR3 is CAWSPPGLASGETQYF. CDR3 sequence (DNA): TGTGCCTGGAGTCCGCCGGGACTAGCGTCTGGAGAGACCCAGTACTTC.

The rearrangement uses TRBV5-4 and TRBJ2-1; 8 bases agree with TRBD2. The ends lost 0 bases at V and 8 bases at J; junction bases unmatched: 10. There are 16 residues in the CDR3. The germline V gene encodes CDR1 SGHNT and CDR2 YYREEE (reference sequence). Written as DNA, the CDR3 is TGTGCCAGCAGCTTGGAGTTGCGGGGGGCTCAGCATGAGCAGTTCTTC. Protein sequence: CASSLELRGAQHEQFF.

The chain carries TRBV5-6 and TRBJ2-7, with 9 bases fitting TRBD1. Trimming at V came to 4 bases and at J to 2 bases, leaving 7 bases not matched to a gene. The CDR3 extends over 15 amino acids. Germline CDR1 and CDR2: SGHDT and YYEEEE. CDR3 protein: CASSARDRVTYEQYF. The CDR3 bases are TGTGCCAGCAGCGCCCGGGACAGGGTTACCTACGAGCAGTACTTC.

The chain recombines TRBV5-4 with TRBJ2-2; TRBD2 matches at 10 bases. The V segment lost 4 bases and the J segment 1 base; nucleotides outside the gene matches: 4. Germline CDR1 is SGHNT and CDR2 is YYREEE (reference sequence). This CDR3 spans 16 amino acids. The CDR3 nucleotides read TGTGCCAGCAGCCCCCCTAGCGGGGGGAACACCGGGGAGCTGTTTTTT. Protein product: CASSPPSGGNTGELFF.

The genes are TRBV9 and TRBJ1-2, with 9 bases fitting TRBD1. Germline V lookup: CDR1 SGDLS, CDR2 YYNGEE. With 4 bases clipped from V and 8 bases from J, the junction kept 18 bases outside the gene matches. The CDR3 consists of 17 residues. The chain's CDR3 is CASSIPGQGFGRHGYTF. CDR3 nucleotides: TGTGCCAGCAGCATTCCGGGACAGGGATTCGGTAGGCACGGCTACACCTTC. Together with reference TRBV9 and TRBJ1-2, the CDR3 gives the full variable domain: DSGVTQTPKHLITATGQRVTLRCSPRSGDLSVYWYQQSLDQGLQFLIQYYNGEERAKGNILERFSAQQFPDLHSELNLSSLELGDSALYFCASSIPGQGFGRHGYTFGSGTRLTVV.

This clone has more than one count but fewer than ten. The gene calls are TRBV7-2 and TRBJ2-7; 8 bases line up with TRBD1. The V gene end was trimmed by 7 bases and the J gene end by 6 bases; junction bases not matched to a gene: 11. The CDR3 runs 14 residues. From germline, CDR1 is SGHTA and CDR2 FQGNSA. CDR3 residues: CASTLPRTGFEQYF. For the CDR3, the DNA is TGTGCCAGCACCCTACCACGGACAGGGTTCGAGCAGTACTTC.

The chain recombines TRBV5-4 with TRBJ2-2; 11 bases are a match to TRBD2. V dropped 5 bases and J dropped 7; count of bases not matched to a gene: 7. The CDR3 loop spans 15 amino acids. Germline V gene sequence: CDR1 SGHNT, CDR2 YYREEE (reference sequence). In nucleotides, the CDR3 is TGTGCCAGCAGGCCTAGCGGGGGGCTGCGCGGGGAGCTGTTTTTT. Translated: CASRPSGGLRGELFF.

This clone appeared a single time. The chain employs TRBV11-2 and TRBJ2-1; TRBD2 aligns across 7 bases. The CDR3 runs 16 residues. Germline V gene data show CDR1 as SGHAT and CDR2 as FQNNGV. J was trimmed by 3 bases and V by 5 bases; bases with no gene match: 10. CDR3 amino acids: CASSRLASTGYNEQFF. The CDR3 region has the DNA TGTGCCAGCAGCCGACTAGCAAGTACAGGCTACAATGAGCAGTTCTTC.

This chain connects TRBV4-2 to TRBJ1-2; TRBD1 agrees at 8 bases. J gave up 6 bases and V 0 bases, and 9 bases lay outside the gene matches. Looked up from germline, CDR1 is LGHNA and CDR2 is YNFKEQ. The length of the CDR3 is 16 residues. The CDR3 sequence is CASSQEGTGGDHGYTF. As DNA, the CDR3 is TGTGCCAGCAGCCAAGAAGGTACAGGGGGAGACCATGGCTACACCTTC.

Written as DNA, the CDR3 is TGTGCCAGCAGGGACAGGGCGATCAATGAAAAACTGTTTTTT. This sequence encodes CASRDRAINEKLFF. The rearrangement links TRBV6-1 to TRBJ1-4; 8 bases agree with TRBD1. Per germline, CDR1 MNHNS and CDR2 SASEGT. J was trimmed by 5 bases and V by 6 bases; bases with no gene match: 5. CDR3 length equals 14 residues.

The chain is built from TRBV13 and TRBJ1-1; D gene uncertain. CDR1 PRHDT and CDR2 FYEKMQ come from the germline V gene (reference sequence). The CDR3 has 13 amino acids. Trimming took off 2 bases at V and 1 base at J, with 5 bases between the two ends. The CDR3 DNA reads as TGTGCCAGCAGCTTATACGGGAACACTGAAGCTTTCTTT. Its protein product is CASSLYGNTEAFF.

The sample holds a few counts of this clone. This rearrangement joins TRBV5-6 to TRBJ2-2, with D possibly TRBD1 on 6 matching bases. V lost 1 base to trimming and J lost 3 bases, with 13 bases between them. Germline loops: CDR1 SGHDT, CDR2 YYEEEE. The CDR3 is made up of 16 amino acids. CDR3 protein: CASSLSGRGYTGELFF. For the CDR3, the DNA is TGTGCCAGCAGCTTGTCTGGCAGGGGTTACACCGGGGAGCTGTTTTTT.

This rearrangement joins TRBV19 to TRBJ1-2, with D tentatively TRBD1 (6 bases). V was pared by 3 bases and J by 3 bases, with 11 bases between. Germline V gives CDR1 LNHDA, CDR2 SQIVND (reference sequence). The CDR3 has 14 residues. As DNA, the CDR3 is TGTGCCAGTAGTATGGGGGCTCCTTACTATGGCTACACCTTC. Protein sequence: CASSMGAPYYGYTF.

The V gene is TRBV4-1, the J gene TRBJ1-1, with D hard to call. This CDR3 spans 14 amino acids. Germline-derived CDR1 and CDR2 are MGHRA and YSYEKL. Trimming shortened V by 4 bases and J by 6 bases, and 15 bases separated the two germline ends. DNA for the CDR3: TGCGCCAGCAGCCCGACGGCGGGCTCCCCTGAAGCTTTCTTT. Its protein product is CASSPTAGSPEAFF.

The rearrangement links TRBV5-6 to TRBJ2-2; D might be TRBD1 (6 bases). Trimming left V 0 bases short and J 5 bases short, with 11 bases between. Germline V gene data show CDR1 as SGHDT and CDR2 as YYEEEE. The length of the CDR3 is 15 residues. CDR3 DNA sequence: TGTGCCAGCAGCTTGGGCCCTACAGGGACCGGGGAGCTGTTTTTT. This sequence encodes CASSLGPTGTGELFF.

The chain has TRBV27 and TRBJ2-3, with 14 bases that match TRBD2. Germline assignment: CDR1 MNHEY and CDR2 SMNVEV (reference sequence). CDR3 length: 17 residues. J was trimmed by 4 bases and V by 0 bases; bases with no gene match: 3. CDR3: CASSLSGLAGGADTQYF. In DNA form, the CDR3 reads TGTGCCAGCAGTTTATCAGGACTAGCGGGGGGTGCAGATACGCAGTATTTT.

The rearrangement joins TRBV5-4 to TRBJ1-6, with 8 bases matching TRBD1. V trimming: 3 bases; J trimming: 10 bases; junction bases outside the gene matches: 6. This CDR3 is built from 14 residues. Germline lookup yields CDR1 SGHNT and CDR2 YYREEE (reference sequence). The CDR3 protein is CASSSDRAESPLHF. The CDR3 DNA reads TGTGCCAGCAGCTCGGACAGGGCTGAATCACCCCTCCACTTT.

The chain is built from TRBV13 and TRBJ1-2; D might be TRBD1 (6 bases). Germline assignment: CDR1 PRHDT and CDR2 FYEKMQ (reference sequence). V lost 5 bases to trimming and J lost 4 bases, with 14 bases between them. CDR3 length equals 14 residues. CDR3 in amino acids: CASSGVDRIYGYTF. As DNA, the CDR3 is TGTGCCAGCAGCGGGGTCGACAGGATCTATGGCTACACCTTC.